These 27 T cell receptor beta chains came from one sample sequenced in a study of spatial heterogeneity in lung cancer (dated by TCRdb to about 2019). The method was 5' RACE. This sample was sequenced with a NextSeq 500. In TCRdb, the public reads were trimmed at Q25 with fastp and aligned with MiXCR, with productive beta chains retained. Rows with a matching CDR3 protein are joined into one entry that keeps the most common DNA and genes. For this sample the table gives more than 40,000 distinct CDR3 sequences, of which 20% to 25% were detected only once. The ten largest clones add up to less than 9.5% of the sample. Read against the paper, the sample's time point label means: blood at routine non-recurrence follow-up after resection. Specimen: PBMCs, collected at follow-up. The receptors originated from a female donor with early-stage non-small cell lung cancer.

This clonotype was observed a few times. The gene calls are TRBV29-1 and TRBJ1-1; D is perhaps TRBD1 (5 bases). Trimming shortened V by 5 bases and J by 0 bases, and 7 bases separated the two germline ends. This CDR3 has 12 amino acids. Germline V CDR1 and CDR2: SQVTM, ANQGSEA. The CDR3 is CSVRQLNTEAFF. The CDR3 DNA reads TGCAGCGTTAGACAGTTGAACACTGAAGCTTTCTTT.

V usage is TRBV3-1 and J usage is TRBJ2-3; D may correspond to TRBD1 or TRBD2 (5 bases each). The CDR3 consists of 13 residues. V dropped 3 bases and J dropped 4 bases, with 8 bases sitting between them. Germline lookup yields CDR1 LGHDT and CDR2 YNNKEL (reference sequence). The CDR3 loop reads CASSQRGSDTQYF. The CDR3 nucleotides are TGTGCCAGCAGCCAGAGGGGTTCAGATACGCAGTATTTT.

The rearrangement links TRBV3-1 to TRBJ2-7, with TRBD2 as a possible D gene (6 bases). V was trimmed by 0 bases and J by 3 bases, leaving 18 bases between them. Germline assignment: CDR1 LGHDT and CDR2 YNNKEL (reference sequence). The CDR3 length is 17 residues. The CDR3: CASSQDHSGDPYYEQYF. The CDR3 nucleotides are TGTGCCAGCAGCCAAGACCATTCGGGAGACCCTTACTACGAGCAGTACTTC.

The chain has TRBV19 and TRBJ1-1; unclear D gene. Germline V gene sequence: CDR1 LNHDA, CDR2 SQIVND (reference sequence). V lost 6 bases and J lost 0, with 8 bases in between. This CDR3 region has 13 residues. In nucleotides, the CDR3 is TGTGCCAGTAGCAACACGCTGAACACTGAAGCTTTCTTT. This sequence encodes CASSNTLNTEAFF.

The chain combines TRBV5-1 with TRBJ2-6, with 10 bases matching TRBD1. Germline V gene sequence: CDR1 SGHRS, CDR2 YFSETQ. Trimming cost V 4 bases and J 2 bases; bases outside gene matches: 6. The CDR3 has 17 amino acids. The CDR3 coding sequence is TGCGCCAGCAGCACCTTCGGACAGGGGGCTGGGGCCAACGTCCTGACTTTC. Protein: CASSTFGQGAGANVLTF. Based on the CDR3 plus reference TRBV5-1 and TRBJ2-6, the full variable domain is KAGVTQTPRYLIKTRGQQVTLSCSPISGHRSVSWYQQTPGQGLQFLFEYFSETQRNKGNFPGRFSGRQFSNSRSEMNVSTLELGDSALYLCASSTFGQGAGANVLTFGAGSRLTVL.

V is TRBV9 and J is TRBJ1-3, with D uncertain. Trimming took off 4 bases at V and 1 base at J, with 15 bases between the two ends. From germline, CDR1 is SGDLS and CDR2 YYNGEE. The CDR3 has 16 residues. The DNA of the CDR3 is TGTGCCAGCAGCTCCGCCGGCTCGCTATCTGGAAACACCATATATTTT. Translated: CASSSAGSLSGNTIYF. The full variable domain, with the rest looked up from reference TRBV9 and TRBJ1-3, is DSGVTQTPKHLITATGQRVTLRCSPRSGDLSVYWYQQSLDQGLQFLIQYYNGEERAKGNILERFSAQQFPDLHSELNLSSLELGDSALYFCASSSAGSLSGNTIYFGEGSWLTVV.

Ten or more counts support this clonotype. The chain has TRBV6-1 and TRBJ1-1; 7 nucleotides align to TRBD1. The CDR3 loop spans 10 amino acids. Germline V gives CDR1 MNHNS, CDR2 SASEGT. J lost 13 bases, V lost 7 bases, and 6 bases had no gene match. The CDR3 reads CASKARDSFF. DNA of the CDR3: TGTGCCAGCAAAGCCCGGGACAGTTTCTTT.

The rearrangement uses TRBV3-1 and TRBJ2-4; D call uncertain. CDR1 and CDR2 (germline): LGHDT, YNNKEL (reference sequence). This CDR3 region has 14 residues. Between the trimmed V and J ends, which lost 0 bases and 5 bases, there was a span of 8 bases. CDR3 bases: TGTGCCAGCAGCCAAGATACCAGCGAAAACATTCAGTACTTC. Amino acid sequence: CASSQDTSENIQYF.

As for this clonotype: Just one base apart from a much larger clone, this may be a read error. The V call is TRBV6-6, the J call TRBJ1-1; the D gene is possibly TRBD1 (5 bases). The length of the CDR3 is 13 residues. CDR1 is MNHNY, CDR2 SVGAGI, per germline (reference sequence). The CDR3 DNA reads TGTGTCAGCAGTTACTCCACCAGACAGAGCGATTTCTTT. Translation: CVSSYSTRQSDFF.

In this sample, this clonotype turned up a few times. One end of the junction fails to match germline, which may point to a read error. The chain couples TRBV7-7 to TRBJ2-3, with D possibly TRBD1 on 6 matching bases. The germline V gene has CDR1 SSHAT and CDR2 FNYEAQ (reference sequence). The CDR3 extends over 13 amino acids. In nucleotides, the CDR3 is TGTGCTAGCAGCCCAGGGGGCACAGATACGCAGTATTTT. Amino acid sequence: CASSPGGTDTQYF.

V gene TRBV21-1 combines with J gene TRBJ2-7. TRBV21-1 is given as a pseudogene. This CDR3 is 14 amino acids long. The CDR3 sequence: CASSKGRFPYEQYV. The CDR3 region has the DNA TGTGCCAGCAGCAAGGGCAGGTTCCCCTACGAGCAGTACGTC.

This clonotype was detected a few times. This chain connects TRBV29-1 to TRBJ2-2, with 13 bases fitting TRBD2. The CDR3 spans 14 residues. Germline lookup yields CDR1 SQVTM and CDR2 ANQGSEA. The J segment lost 6 bases and the V segment lost 7 bases, leaving 5 bases of the junction unmatched. The CDR3 loop is CSADGLAGAGELFF. In DNA form, the CDR3 reads TGCAGCGCCGACGGACTAGCGGGGGCCGGGGAGCTGTTTTTT.

This clonotype was seen ten or more times. In DNA form, the CDR3 reads TGTGCCAGCAGCCTCGGGACAATAAGCTACGAGCAGTACTTC. It codes for CASSLGTISYEQYF. This chain connects TRBV7-9 to TRBJ2-7; D might be TRBD1 (6 bases). Germline assignment: CDR1 SEHNR and CDR2 FQNEAQ (reference sequence). The CDR3 is 14 residues long. The V gene lost 5 bases and the J gene lost 3 bases, with 14 bases spanning the gap.

This clonotype was seen ten or more times. The CDR3 bases are TGCGCCAGCAGCCAAGAGAGCCGGGGAACCTACGAGCAGTACGTC. It encodes CASSQESRGTYEQYV. This chain joins TRBV4-1 and TRBJ2-7; perhaps TRBD2 as D (5 bases). Germline CDR1 and CDR2: MGHRA and YSYEKL. V was cut by 0 bases and J by 2 bases, with 11 bases left in between. This CDR3 comprises 15 residues.

The sample holds many counts of this clonotype. V gene TRBV5-4 combines with J gene TRBJ2-5, with a weak D call TRBD2 (7 bases). CDR1 and CDR2 from the germline V gene are SGHNT and YYREEE (reference sequence). V dropped 4 bases and J dropped 1 base, with 11 bases sitting between them. The CDR3 is made up of 14 amino acids. The CDR3 DNA reads as TGTGCCAGCAGCGCCGCGGGGGCCCAAGAGACCCAGTACTTC. Translated, it gives CASSAAGAQETQYF.

The J gene is TRBJ2-1, the V gene TRBV6-1; D call uncertain. Looked up from germline, CDR1 is MNHNS and CDR2 is SASEGT. The ends were cut back, 1 base at V and 15 bases at J, with 16 bases in the middle. The CDR3 is made up of 13 amino acids. The CDR3 coding sequence is TGTGCCAGCAGTGAAGTCCGGATGAACCGACGGTTCTTC. This translates into CASSEVRMNRRFF.

This rearrangement joins TRBV5-1 to TRBJ2-5, with 7 bases aligning to TRBD1. The V and J ends lost 1 base and 5 bases, in that order; junction bases with no gene match: 8. The CDR3 spans 15 residues. Germline CDR1 is SGHRS and CDR2 is YFSETQ. The CDR3 bases are TGCGCCAGCAGCTTGAGACCCGACAGGGATGAGACCCAGTACTTC. Its protein product is CASSLRPDRDETQYF.

This clonotype was detected a few times. The gene calls are TRBV12-3 or TRBV12-4 and TRBJ1-5; D unclear. The CDR3 has 15 residues. V was clipped by 6 bases and J by 4 bases, with 16 bases between them. This CDR3 is CASSPSHPRNQPQHF. The DNA of the CDR3 is TGTGCCAGCAGCCCGAGTCACCCGAGAAATCAGCCCCAGCATTTT.

V and J are TRBV7-9 and TRBJ2-7; D might be TRBD2 (6 bases). The CDR3 is made up of 14 amino acids. Trimming removed 1 base from V and 6 bases from J, with 13 bases in between. Per the germline V gene, CDR1 is SEHNR and CDR2 is FQNEAQ (reference sequence). DNA of the CDR3: TGTGCCAGCAGCTTAGTATTAGGAGCGGGCGAGCAGTACTTC. Amino acids: CASSLVLGAGEQYF.

This clonotype was seen only a few times. V gene TRBV20-1 combines with J gene TRBJ1-1, with D hard to call. Looked up from germline, CDR1 is DFQATT and CDR2 is SNEGSKA (reference sequence). The CDR3 contains 13 residues. The germline V and J ends were trimmed by 6 bases and 1 base, with 12 bases remaining between them. As DNA, the CDR3 is TGCAGTGCCTCCGGGCGGGCGAACACTGAAGCTTTCTTT. The encoded protein is CSASGRANTEAFF.

The rearrangement joins TRBV5-1 to TRBJ1-5; the D is unclear. The germline V gene has CDR1 SGHRS and CDR2 YFSETQ. The CDR3 is 13 amino acids. V gave up 4 bases and J gave up 5 bases, with 10 bases separating them. The CDR3: CASSEGVHQPQHF. The CDR3 region has the DNA TGCGCCAGCAGCGAAGGAGTCCATCAGCCCCAGCATTTT.

This clonotype showed up just a few times. The genes are TRBV12-3 or TRBV12-4 and TRBJ1-6, with D unclear. Trimming stripped 1 base from V and 9 bases from J, with 4 bases between. The CDR3 loop spans 12 amino acids. CDR3 sequence: CASSLVGSPLHF. Written as DNA, the CDR3 is TGTGCCAGCAGTTTAGTCGGTTCACCCCTCCACTTT.

The V gene is TRBV7-8, the J gene TRBJ1-4; 11 nucleotides align to TRBD1. The V gene's germline CDR1 is SGHVS and CDR2 FQNEAQ. The length of the CDR3 is 16 residues. V shed 6 bases, J shed 4 bases, and the junction held 7 bases outside the gene matches. In DNA, the CDR3 is TGTGCCAGCAGTTTTGGACAGGGGGCCAGTAATGAAAAACTGTTTTTT. Translated, it gives CASSFGQGASNEKLFF.

The chain uses TRBV20-1 and TRBJ2-3; 7 nucleotides line up with TRBD2. V dropped 0 bases and J dropped 0; count of bases not matched to a gene: 3. The CDR3 extends over 15 amino acids. The V gene's germline CDR1 is DFQATT and CDR2 SNEGSKA (reference sequence). This chain's CDR3 is CSARDPRGSTDTQYF. CDR3 nucleotides: TGCAGTGCTAGAGATCCGCGGGGGAGCACAGATACGCAGTATTTT.

The genes are TRBV10-3 and TRBJ1-3, with D possibly TRBD1 on 5 matching bases. The CDR3 has 15 residues. Germline CDR1 is ENHRY and CDR2 is SYGVKD. Trimming took 6 bases from V and 2 from J, leaving 14 bases between them. The DNA of the CDR3 is TGTGCCATCAGGGAGCAGGACACAACTGGAAACACCATATATTTT. This translates into CAIREQDTTGNTIYF.

The J gene is TRBJ1-6, the V gene TRBV11-2; D is undetermined. CDR3 length: 15 residues. The germline V gene encodes CDR1 SGHAT and CDR2 FQNNGV. V dropped 7 bases and J dropped 5 bases, with 15 bases sitting between them. This CDR3 reads CASTLDRADNSPLHF. The CDR3 nucleotides read TGTGCCAGCACCTTGGACCGGGCAGATAATTCACCCCTCCACTTT.

This chain links TRBV7-3 with TRBJ2-2; D call uncertain. V lost 1 base and J lost 3, with 6 bases in between. Germline lookup yields CDR1 SGHTA and CDR2 FQGTGA. The CDR3 loop spans 14 amino acids. CDR3 sequence: CASSLSLYTGELFF. The CDR3, as DNA: TGTGCCAGCAGCTTAAGTCTATACACCGGGGAGCTGTTTTTT.